These T cell receptor beta chains were read from a single sample in a study of identical twins. TCRdb itself ran the 5' RACE reads through MiXCR, one entry per CDR3 protein. The table includes about 520,000 distinct CDR3 sequences, roughly a fifth detected once. These data were likewise used in another study, on T cells expressing NK-cell markers.

The sample taken for sequencing was CD4+ T cells sorted from blood. These receptors all stem from a woman between 18 and 29 years old in good health. Both conserved end residues are part of each CDR3. A D gene is named only where the DNA matches it firmly. Only some rows state a clone size, as once, few, many or a class for expanded clones.

CDR3 | DNA | D | J | size | length | V
CSASTRNQPQHF | TGCAGTGCTAGTACTCGAAATCAGCCCCAGCATTTT | . | TRBJ1-5 | few | 12 | TRBV20-1
CVRTLCEQYF | TGTGTAAGGACTCTGTGCGAGCAGTACTTC | . | TRBJ2-7 | . | 10 | TRBV5-5
CASSLSRAFQPQHF | TGTGCCAGCAGTTTGAGCAGGGCTTTTCAGCCCCAGCATTTT | . | TRBJ1-5 | . | 14 | TRBV12-3/TRBV12-4
CASRHAVSGSRHNEQFF | TGTGCCAGCAGACATGCCGTTAGCGGGAGCCGGCACAATGAGCAGTTCTTC | TRBD2 | TRBJ2-1 | . | 17 | TRBV11-1
CASSLQVYSNQPQHF | TGTGCCAGCAGCTTACAGGTGTATAGCAATCAGCCCCAGCATTTT | . | TRBJ1-5 | few | 15 | TRBV7-2
CASSPRDSSTGEQYF | TGTGCCAGCAGTCCACGGGACTCTTCCACCGGGGAGCAGTACTTC | . | TRBJ2-7 | . | 15 | TRBV12-3/TRBV12-4
CASSPGLESSDEQFF | TGTGCCAGCAGCCCGGGACTAGAGTCTTCGGATGAGCAGTTCTTC | TRBD2 | TRBJ2-1 | . | 15 | TRBV3-1
CATGLGSGPEIYETQYF | TGTGCCACCGGATTGGGGTCAGGGCCCGAGATTTATGAGACCCAGTACTTC | . | TRBJ2-5 | . | 17 | TRBV10-3
CASKPPNQEKLFF | TGTGCCAGCAAGCCTCCGAACCAGGAAAAACTGTTTTTT | . | TRBJ1-4 | few | 13 | TRBV27
CASSWGPGGGYNEQFF | TGCGCCAGCAGCTGGGGGCCAGGCGGGGGCTACAATGAGCAGTTCTTC | . | TRBJ2-1 | few | 16 | TRBV5-1
CASSLGYTRGAKLFF | TGTGCCAGCAGTTTAGGGTACACTCGGGGGGCAAAACTGTTTTTT | . | TRBJ1-4 | . | 15 | TRBV12-3/TRBV12-4
CASSLVAGGGEQFF | TGCGCCAGCAGCTTGGTTGCGGGAGGGGGTGAGCAGTTCTTC | TRBD2 | TRBJ2-1 | . | 14 | TRBV5-1
CASSEVHGRNSPLHF | TGTGCCAGCAGTGAGGTTCACGGAAGGAATTCACCCCTCCACTTT | . | TRBJ1-6 | few | 15 | TRBV6-1
CASSFGLAGRTDTQYF | TGTGCCAGCAGCTTTGGGCTAGCGGGACGCACAGATACGCAGTATTTT | TRBD2 | TRBJ2-3 | few | 16 | TRBV7-9
CASRFGTANTGELFF | TGTGCCAGCAGATTTGGGACAGCGAACACCGGGGAGCTGTTTTTT | TRBD1 | TRBJ2-2 | . | 15 | TRBV12-3/TRBV12-4
CASSKEGGGDGEAFF | TGTGCCAGCAGCAAGGAGGGGGGTGGGGATGGAGAAGCTTTCTTT | . | TRBJ1-1 | . | 15 | TRBV7-2
CSARVRPDTQYF | TGCAGTGCTAGAGTCCGGCCAGATACGCAGTATTTT | . | TRBJ2-3 | . | 12 | TRBV20-1
CASSQDLKQGMSFF | TGCGCCAGCAGCCAAGATCTCAAGCAGGGGATGTCTTTCTTT | . | TRBJ1-1 | few | 14 | TRBV4-3
CASSQDSGGLSGDTQYF | TGTGCCAGCAGCCAAGATAGCGGGGGACTTTCGGGAGATACGCAGTATTTT | TRBD2 | TRBJ2-3 | . | 17 | TRBV4-2
CASSFEGGSGSREETQYF | TGTGCCAGCAGCTTCGAAGGGGGCTCTGGTAGTCGGGAAGAGACCCAGTACTTC | TRBD1 | TRBJ2-5 | many | 18 | TRBV5-6
CASSLSGSQPQHF | TGTGCCAGCAGCTTATCAGGTTCCCAGCCCCAGCATTTT | . | TRBJ1-5 | many | 13 | TRBV7-8
CSASGAGGDSYEQYF | TGCAGTGCTAGTGGAGCGGGGGGTGACTCCTACGAGCAGTACTTC | TRBD2 | TRBJ2-7 | few | 15 | TRBV20-1
CASSSSVFKPDTQYF | TGTGCCAGCAGTTCCTCTGTCTTTAAGCCAGATACGCAGTATTTT | . | TRBJ2-3 | few | 15 | TRBV12-3/TRBV12-4
CASSLYPLAIYEQYF | TGTGCCAGCAGTTTATATCCGCTAGCCATATACGAGCAGTACTTC | . | TRBJ2-7 | . | 15 | TRBV12-3/TRBV12-4
CASTDGTGSNQPQHF | TGTGCCAGCACAGACGGAACAGGGAGCAATCAGCCCCAGCATTTT | . | TRBJ1-5 | . | 15 | TRBV12-3/TRBV12-4
CASSYDRVGNEQFF | TGCGCCAGCAGTTACGACAGGGTGGGCAATGAGCAGTTCTTC | TRBD1 | TRBJ2-1 | few | 14 | TRBV5-1
CASSPQGSAKNIQYF | TGTGCCAGCTCACCACAGGGCTCGGCCAAAAACATTCAGTACTTC | . | TRBJ2-4 | . | 15 | TRBV18
CASGLLPPGGGYNEQFF | TGTGCCAGCGGACTGCTCCCCCCCGGGGGGGGTTACAATGAGCAGTTCTTC | TRBD2 | TRBJ2-1 | . | 17 | TRBV7-3
CSASSSAVTDTQYF | TGCAGTGCTAGCTCTAGCGCCGTCACAGATACGCAGTATTTT | . | TRBJ2-3 | few | 14 | TRBV20-1
CASISPGGELFF | TGTGCCAGCATTTCCCCTGGCGGGGAGCTGTTTTTT | . | TRBJ2-2 | many | 12 | TRBV12-3/TRBV12-4
CATRSGNTEAFF | TGTGCCACCCGGAGTGGTAACACTGAAGCTTTCTTT | . | TRBJ1-1 | . | 12 | TRBV25-1
CSGTGTVDQPQHF | TGCAGTGGAACCGGGACAGTAGATCAGCCCCAGCATTTT | TRBD1 | TRBJ1-5 | few | 13 | TRBV20-1
CASSQAFPGETQYF | TGTGCCAGCAGTCAAGCTTTCCCTGGGGAGACCCAGTACTTC | . | TRBJ2-5 | . | 14 | TRBV6-1
CASSFGGREEQYF | TGCGCCAGCAGCTTCGGGGGGCGAGAGGAGCAGTACTTC | . | TRBJ2-7 | . | 13 | TRBV5-1
CASSQATNTDTQYF | TGCGCCAGCAGCCAAGCGACTAACACAGATACGCAGTATTTT | . | TRBJ2-3 | . | 14 | TRBV4-3
CASSQWDGYEQYF | TGCGCCAGCAGCCAGTGGGACGGCTACGAGCAGTACTTC | . | TRBJ2-7 | . | 13 | TRBV5-1
CASSPGTGSMNTEAFF | TGTGCCAGCAGCCCCGGGACAGGAAGCATGAACACTGAAGCTTTCTTT | TRBD1 | TRBJ1-1 | . | 16 | TRBV9
CAISESVPGARGEQYF | TGTGCCATCAGTGAGTCGGTACCGGGGGCCCGGGGTGAGCAGTACTTC | . | TRBJ2-7 | . | 16 | TRBV10-3
CSASSSGSYSEQYF | TGCAGTGCTAGCAGTAGCGGGAGTTATAGTGAGCAGTACTTC | TRBD2 | TRBJ2-7 | . | 14 | TRBV20-1
CSVVFRPGRAESTDTQYF | TGCAGCGTGGTATTCCGGCCGGGGAGGGCCGAGAGCACAGATACGCAGTATTTT | TRBD2 | TRBJ2-3 | few | 18 | TRBV29-1
CASSTRGGGSNQPQHF | TGTGCCAGCTCAACCCGAGGGGGAGGCAGCAATCAGCCCCAGCATTTT | . | TRBJ1-5 | . | 16 | TRBV6-1
CATSGVSETQYF | TGTGCCACCAGCGGGGTGTCGGAGACCCAGTACTTC | . | TRBJ2-5 | few | 12 | TRBV24-1